One TCR beta chain is described in this entry. The antigen remains unidentified. The record originates from a study of early T cells in non-severe SARS-CoV-2 infection. Trimming pared 3 bases from V and 4 bases from J, leaving 16 bases between. CDR1 is SGDLS and CDR2 is YYNGEE in the germline V gene. The CDR3 consists of 15 residues. Notes on the study in general: Private and CD4 specificities were missed by VDJdb matching, which favored anti-spike CD8 responses.

Researchers tagged individual cDNA molecules with unique molecular identifiers. TCRdb analysed the 5' RACE reads with MiXCR anew, one entry per CDR3 protein. The data hold under 50,000 distinct CDR3 sequences, with less than 4.5% observed a single time. This chain joins TRBV9 and TRBJ1-2, with D uncertain. The clonotype comes from an adult who was a healthcare worker with PCR-confirmed SARS-CoV-2 infection or an uninfected control (not recorded which). The sequenced sample consisted of whole blood. DNA for the CDR3: TGTGCCAGCAGCGCCCCCCCGGACGGCATCTATGGCTACACCTTC. Protein: CASSAPPDGIYGYTF.